The present TCR beta chain was sequenced within a study of T cells expressing NK-cell markers. Overall study context: The eight sequenced donors comprised seven who were HCMV-seropositive and one who was seronegative.

From the 5' RACE reads, TCRdb lists one entry per CDR3 protein and no DNA. Its listing shows about 430,000 distinct CDR3 sequences. The clonotype was recovered from a woman in her fifties or sixties in good health. Sequenced: blood T cells: a sorted CD56 or NKG2C T cell subset, CD4+ or CD8+ T cells, or bulk PBMC T cells (not recorded which).

The CDR3 sequence is CASSQRTGASNTEAFF. V is TRBV4-1 and J is TRBJ1-1; TCRdb outputs TRBD1, but without DNA this stays unchecked. The CDR3 has 16 residues. Germline V gene lookup returns CDR1 MGHRA and CDR2 YSYEKL.